This T cell receptor (beta chain) was observed in a study of brain T cells in children with intractable seizures. On this clone: Its antigen is unknown. One junction end does not reproduce the germline sequence, and a read error may be involved.

Surgery cases with the highest brain T cell transcript signatures were chosen for sequencing. Findings and caveats of the study: HCMV serostatus was not known, and viral specificity came from CDR3 similarity only.

Germline values: CDR1 GTSNPN, CDR2 SVGIG (reference sequence). The CDR3 consists of 13 residues. Produced via immunoSEQ multiplex PCR; TCRdb's table is partial and in-frame only. The data contain 110,000 or so clones, approximately 94% of them singletons. This rearrangement joins TRBV30 to TRBJ1-6; D remains unclear. The sequence was collected from a boy under two years old with hemimegalencephaly and intractable seizures. The sample was peripheral blood, taken at surgery. As DNA, the CDR3 is TGTGCCTGGAGTCCCCTGTATAATGCACCCCTCCACTTT. Translated, it gives CAWSPLYNAPLHF.